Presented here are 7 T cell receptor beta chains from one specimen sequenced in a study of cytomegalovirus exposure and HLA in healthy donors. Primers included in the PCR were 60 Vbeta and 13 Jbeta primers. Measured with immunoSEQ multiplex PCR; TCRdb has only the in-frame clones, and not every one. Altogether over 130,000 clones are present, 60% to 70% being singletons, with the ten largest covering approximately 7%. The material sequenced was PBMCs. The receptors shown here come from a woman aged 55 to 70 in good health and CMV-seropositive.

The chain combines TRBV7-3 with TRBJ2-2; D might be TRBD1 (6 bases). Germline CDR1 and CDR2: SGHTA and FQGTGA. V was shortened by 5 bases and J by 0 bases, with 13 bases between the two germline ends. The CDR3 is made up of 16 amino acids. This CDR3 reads CASSHNRDTNTGELFF. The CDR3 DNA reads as TGTGCCAGCAGCCACAACCGGGACACGAACACCGGGGAGCTGTTTTTT.

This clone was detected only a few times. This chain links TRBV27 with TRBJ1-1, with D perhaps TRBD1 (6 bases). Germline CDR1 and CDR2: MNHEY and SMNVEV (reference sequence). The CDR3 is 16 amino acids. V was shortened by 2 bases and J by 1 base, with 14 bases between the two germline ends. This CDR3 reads CASSLTSPRGNTEAFF. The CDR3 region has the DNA TGTGCCAGCAGTTTAACAAGTCCCAGGGGGAACACTGAAGCTTTCTTT.

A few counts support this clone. CDR3 sequence: CASSPAGLSYNEQFF. CDR3 coding DNA: TGTGCCAGCAGTCCAGCGGGCCTCTCCTACAATGAGCAGTTCTTC. J is TRBJ2-1 and V is TRBV27; a weak D match, TRBD2 (6 bases). CDR1 is MNHEY, CDR2 SMNVEV, per germline (reference sequence). CDR3 length: 15 residues. V was pared by 5 bases and J by 0 bases, with 11 bases between.

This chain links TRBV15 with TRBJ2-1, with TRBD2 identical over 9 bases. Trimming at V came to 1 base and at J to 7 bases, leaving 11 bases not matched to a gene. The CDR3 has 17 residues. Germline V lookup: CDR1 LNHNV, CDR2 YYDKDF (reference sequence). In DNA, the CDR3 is TGTGCCACCAGCAGAGGTCGCCCGACTAGCGGCTGGAATGAGCAGTTCTTC. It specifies CATSRGRPTSGWNEQFF.

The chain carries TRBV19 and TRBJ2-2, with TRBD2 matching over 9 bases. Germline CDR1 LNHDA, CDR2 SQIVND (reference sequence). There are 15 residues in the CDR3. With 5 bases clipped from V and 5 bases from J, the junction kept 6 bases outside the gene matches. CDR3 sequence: CASSALAGRTGELFF. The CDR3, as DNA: TGTGCCAGTAGTGCTCTAGCGGGAAGAACCGGGGAGCTGTTTTTT. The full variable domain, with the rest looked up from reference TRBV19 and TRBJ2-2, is DGGITQSPKYLFRKEGQNVTLSCEQNLNHDAMYWYRQDPGQGLRLIYYSQIVNDFQKGDIAEGYSVSREKKESFPLTVTSAQKNPTAFYLCASSALAGRTGELFFGEGSRLTVL.

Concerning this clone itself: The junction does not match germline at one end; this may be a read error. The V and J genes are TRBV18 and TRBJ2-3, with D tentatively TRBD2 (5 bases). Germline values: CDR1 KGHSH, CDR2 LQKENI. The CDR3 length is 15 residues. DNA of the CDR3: TGTGCCAGCTCGTCGGACTTGTCGGGCACTGATACGCAGTATTTT. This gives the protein CASSSDLSGTDTQYF.

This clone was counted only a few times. The CDR3 sequence: CAISEHQEAKYF. The CDR3 coding sequence is TGTGCCATCAGTGAGCATCAGGAGGCTAAGTACTTC. The chain uses TRBV10-3 and TRBJ2-7, with a possible D match to TRBD2 (5 bases). CDR3 size: 12 residues. From germline, CDR1 is ENHRY and CDR2 SYGVKD. V was clipped by 2 bases and J by 11 bases, with 13 bases between them.